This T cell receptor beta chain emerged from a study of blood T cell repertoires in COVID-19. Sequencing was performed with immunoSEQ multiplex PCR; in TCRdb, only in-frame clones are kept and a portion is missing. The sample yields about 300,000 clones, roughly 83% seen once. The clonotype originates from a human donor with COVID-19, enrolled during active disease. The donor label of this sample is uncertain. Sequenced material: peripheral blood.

CDR3 DNA sequence: TGTGCCAGCAGCCCCGCCGGTGTTCTCTATGAGCAGTTCTTC. Translated, it gives CASSPAGVLYEQFF. V is TRBV6-2 or TRBV6-3 and J is TRBJ2-1; no reliable D call. Trimming shortened V by 6 bases and J by 8 bases, and 17 bases separated the two germline ends. Germline-derived CDR1 and CDR2 are MNHEY and SVGEGT. There are 14 residues in the CDR3.